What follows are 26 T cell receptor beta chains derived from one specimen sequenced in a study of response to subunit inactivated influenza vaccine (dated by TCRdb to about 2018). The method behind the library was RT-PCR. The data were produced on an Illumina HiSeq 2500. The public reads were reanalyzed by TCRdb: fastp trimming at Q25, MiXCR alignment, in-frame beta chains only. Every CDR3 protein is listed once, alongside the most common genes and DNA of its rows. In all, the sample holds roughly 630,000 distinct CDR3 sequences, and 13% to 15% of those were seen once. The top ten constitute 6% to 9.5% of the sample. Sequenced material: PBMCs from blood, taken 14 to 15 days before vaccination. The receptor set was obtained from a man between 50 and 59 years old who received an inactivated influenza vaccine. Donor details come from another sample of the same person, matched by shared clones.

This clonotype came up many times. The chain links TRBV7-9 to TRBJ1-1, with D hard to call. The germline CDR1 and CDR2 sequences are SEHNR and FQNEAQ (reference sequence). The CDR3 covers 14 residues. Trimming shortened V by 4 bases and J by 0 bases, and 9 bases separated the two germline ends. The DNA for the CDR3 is TGTGCCAGCAGCTCGCTCAGGATGAACACTGAAGCTTTCTTT. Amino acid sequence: CASSSLRMNTEAFF.

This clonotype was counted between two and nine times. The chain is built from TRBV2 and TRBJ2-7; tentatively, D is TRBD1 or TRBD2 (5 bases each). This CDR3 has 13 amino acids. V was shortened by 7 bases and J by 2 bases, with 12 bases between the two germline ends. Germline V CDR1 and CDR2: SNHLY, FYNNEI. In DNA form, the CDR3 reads TGTGCCAGCACCTCCTCGGGGCCCTACGAGCAGTACTTC. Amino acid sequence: CASTSSGPYEQYF.

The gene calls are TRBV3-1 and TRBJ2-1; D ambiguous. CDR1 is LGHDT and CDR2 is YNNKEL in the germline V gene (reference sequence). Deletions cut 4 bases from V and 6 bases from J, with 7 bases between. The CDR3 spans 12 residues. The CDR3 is CASSRSSNEQFF. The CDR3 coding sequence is TGTGCCAGCAGCCGGAGCAGCAATGAGCAGTTCTTC.

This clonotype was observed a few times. CDR3 in amino acids: CSAVQGNGEQYF. As DNA, the CDR3 is TGCAGTGCTGTACAGGGGAATGGCGAGCAGTACTTC. V gene TRBV20-1 combines with J gene TRBJ2-7; 7 bases line up with TRBD1. The junction had 7 bases not matched to a gene; V was cut back by 5 bases and J by 6 bases. The CDR3 consists of 12 residues. CDR1 is DFQATT and CDR2 is SNEGSKA in the germline V gene (reference sequence).

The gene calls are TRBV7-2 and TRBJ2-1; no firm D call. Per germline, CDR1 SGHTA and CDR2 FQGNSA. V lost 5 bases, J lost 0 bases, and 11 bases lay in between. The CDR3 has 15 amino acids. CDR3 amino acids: CASSPRKSSYNEQFF. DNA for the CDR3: TGTGCCAGCAGCCCACGGAAGAGCTCCTACAATGAGCAGTTCTTC.

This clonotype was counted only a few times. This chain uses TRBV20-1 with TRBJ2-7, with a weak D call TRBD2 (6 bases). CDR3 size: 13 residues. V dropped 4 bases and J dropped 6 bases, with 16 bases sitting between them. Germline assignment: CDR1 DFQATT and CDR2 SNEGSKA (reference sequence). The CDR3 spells CSAKKEGLVEQYF. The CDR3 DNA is TGCAGTGCTAAGAAGGAGGGCCTGGTCGAGCAGTACTTC.

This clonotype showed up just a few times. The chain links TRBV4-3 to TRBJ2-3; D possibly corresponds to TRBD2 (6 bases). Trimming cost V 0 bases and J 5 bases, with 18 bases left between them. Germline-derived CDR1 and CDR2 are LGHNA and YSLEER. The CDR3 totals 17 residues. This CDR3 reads CASSQDLVREVGDTQYF. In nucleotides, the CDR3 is TGCGCCAGCAGCCAAGATCTGGTCAGGGAGGTTGGAGATACGCAGTATTTT.

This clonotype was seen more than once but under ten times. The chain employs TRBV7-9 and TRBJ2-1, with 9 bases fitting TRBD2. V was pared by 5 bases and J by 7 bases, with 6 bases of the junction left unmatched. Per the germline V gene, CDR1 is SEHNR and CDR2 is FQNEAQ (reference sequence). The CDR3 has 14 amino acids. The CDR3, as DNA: TGTGCCAGCAGCCTACGACTAGCGGTGAATGAGCAGTTCTTC. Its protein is CASSLRLAVNEQFF.

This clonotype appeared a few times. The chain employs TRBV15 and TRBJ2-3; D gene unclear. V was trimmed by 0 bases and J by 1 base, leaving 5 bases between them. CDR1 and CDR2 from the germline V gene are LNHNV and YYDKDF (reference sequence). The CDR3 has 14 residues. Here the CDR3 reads CATSRDLRTDTQYF. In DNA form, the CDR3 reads TGTGCCACCAGCAGAGATCTTCGCACAGATACGCAGTATTTT.

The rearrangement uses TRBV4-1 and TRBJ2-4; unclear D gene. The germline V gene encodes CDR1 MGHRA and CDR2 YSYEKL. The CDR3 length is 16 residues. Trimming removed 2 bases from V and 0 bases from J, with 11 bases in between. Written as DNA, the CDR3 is TGCGCCAGCAGCCAACCTACAAGGGAAGCCAAAAACATTCAGTACTTC. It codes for CASSQPTREAKNIQYF.

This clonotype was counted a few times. CDR3 nucleotides: TGTGCCAGCAGTGAGACCAGGGGAGAACGGTCGTACTTC. Its protein is CASSETRGERSYF. This chain links TRBV2 with TRBJ2-4; possible D gene TRBD1, 6 bases. The CDR3 has 13 amino acids. Trimming removed 3 bases at V and 15 bases at J, with 18 bases between. The germline gives CDR1 SNHLY, CDR2 FYNNEI.

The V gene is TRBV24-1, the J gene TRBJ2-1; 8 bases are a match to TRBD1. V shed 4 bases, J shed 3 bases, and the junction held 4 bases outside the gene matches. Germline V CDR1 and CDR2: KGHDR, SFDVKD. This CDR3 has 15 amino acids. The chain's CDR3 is CATSDTGGFYNEQFF. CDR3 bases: TGTGCCACCAGTGACACAGGGGGTTTCTACAATGAGCAGTTCTTC.

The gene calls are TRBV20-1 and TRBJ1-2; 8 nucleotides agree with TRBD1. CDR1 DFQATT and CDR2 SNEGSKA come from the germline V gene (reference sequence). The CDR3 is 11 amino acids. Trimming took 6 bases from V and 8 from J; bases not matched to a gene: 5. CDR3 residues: CSATDRGGYTF. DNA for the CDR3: TGCAGTGCCACCGACAGGGGCGGCTACACCTTC.

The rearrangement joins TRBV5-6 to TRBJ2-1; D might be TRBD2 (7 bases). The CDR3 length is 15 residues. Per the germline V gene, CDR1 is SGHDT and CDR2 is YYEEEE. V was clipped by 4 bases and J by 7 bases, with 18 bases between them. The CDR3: CASSIWGGLDNEQFF. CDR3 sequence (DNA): TGTGCCAGCAGCATCTGGGGGGGGCTCGATAATGAGCAGTTCTTC.

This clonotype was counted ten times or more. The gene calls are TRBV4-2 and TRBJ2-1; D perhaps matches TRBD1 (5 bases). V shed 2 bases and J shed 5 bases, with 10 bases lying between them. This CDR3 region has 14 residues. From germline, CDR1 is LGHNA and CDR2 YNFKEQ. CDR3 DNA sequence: TGTGCCAGCAGCCAAAGGACAACGAACAATGAGCAGTTCTTC. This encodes CASSQRTTNNEQFF.

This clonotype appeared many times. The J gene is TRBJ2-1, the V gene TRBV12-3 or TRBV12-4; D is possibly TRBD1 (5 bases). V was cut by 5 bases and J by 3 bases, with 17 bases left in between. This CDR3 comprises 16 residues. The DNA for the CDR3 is TGTGCCAGCAGTCCCCTCAGGGTCAGCGACTACAATGAGCAGTTCTTC. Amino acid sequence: CASSPLRVSDYNEQFF.

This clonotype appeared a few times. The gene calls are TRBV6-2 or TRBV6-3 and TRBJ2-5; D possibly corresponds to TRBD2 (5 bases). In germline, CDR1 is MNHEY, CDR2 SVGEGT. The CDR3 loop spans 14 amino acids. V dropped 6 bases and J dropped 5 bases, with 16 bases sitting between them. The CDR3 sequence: CASSPSGAYETQYF. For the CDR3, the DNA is TGTGCCAGCAGCCCAAGCGGAGCTTACGAGACCCAGTACTTC.

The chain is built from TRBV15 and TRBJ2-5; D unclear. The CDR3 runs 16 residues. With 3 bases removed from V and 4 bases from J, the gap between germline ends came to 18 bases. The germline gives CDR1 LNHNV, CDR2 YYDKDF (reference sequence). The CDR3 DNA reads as TGTGCCACCAGCAGGGAAACCACTGCACCCGCAGAGACCCAGTACTTC. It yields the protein CATSRETTAPAETQYF.

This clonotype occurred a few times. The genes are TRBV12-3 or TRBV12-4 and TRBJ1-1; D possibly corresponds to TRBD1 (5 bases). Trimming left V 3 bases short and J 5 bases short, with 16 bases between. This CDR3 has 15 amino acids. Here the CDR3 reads CASSFNRGGRTEAFF. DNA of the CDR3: TGTGCCAGCAGTTTCAACCGGGGGGGAAGGACTGAAGCTTTCTTT.

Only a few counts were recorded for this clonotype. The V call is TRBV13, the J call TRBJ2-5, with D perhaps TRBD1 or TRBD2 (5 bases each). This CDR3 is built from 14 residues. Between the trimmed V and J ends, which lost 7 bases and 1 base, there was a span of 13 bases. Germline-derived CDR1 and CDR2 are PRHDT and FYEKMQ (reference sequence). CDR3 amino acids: CASNKRGSQETQYF. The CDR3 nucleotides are TGTGCCAGCAACAAACGGGGCTCCCAAGAGACCCAGTACTTC. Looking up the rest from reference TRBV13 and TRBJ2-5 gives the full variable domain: AAGVIQSPRHLIKEKRETATLKCYPIPRHDTVYWYQQGPGQDPQFLISFYEKMQSDKGSIPDRFSAQQFSDYHSELNMSSLELGDSALYFCASNKRGSQETQYFGPGTRLLVL.

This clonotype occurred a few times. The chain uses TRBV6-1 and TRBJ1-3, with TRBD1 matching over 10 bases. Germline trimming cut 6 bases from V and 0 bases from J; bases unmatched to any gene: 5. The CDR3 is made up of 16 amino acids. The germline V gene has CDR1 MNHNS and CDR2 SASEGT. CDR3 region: CASRRDRGDSGNTIYF. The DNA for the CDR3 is TGTGCCAGCAGGCGGGACAGGGGCGACTCTGGAAACACCATATATTTT.

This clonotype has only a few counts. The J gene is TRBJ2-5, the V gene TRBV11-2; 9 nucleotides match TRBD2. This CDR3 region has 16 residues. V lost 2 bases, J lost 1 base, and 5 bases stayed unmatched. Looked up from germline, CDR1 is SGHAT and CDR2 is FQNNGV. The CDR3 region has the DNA TGTGCCAGCAGCTTACTGGCGGGGGGGTTCCAAGAGACCCAGTACTTC. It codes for CASSLLAGGFQETQYF.

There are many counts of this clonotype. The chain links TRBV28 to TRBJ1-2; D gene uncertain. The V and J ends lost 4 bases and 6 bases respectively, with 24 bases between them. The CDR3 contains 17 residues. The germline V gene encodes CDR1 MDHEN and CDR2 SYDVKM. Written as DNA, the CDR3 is TGTGCCAGCAGTTACTTCCAAACCGGGAGGATAAAGCATGGCTACACCTTC. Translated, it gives CASSYFQTGRIKHGYTF.

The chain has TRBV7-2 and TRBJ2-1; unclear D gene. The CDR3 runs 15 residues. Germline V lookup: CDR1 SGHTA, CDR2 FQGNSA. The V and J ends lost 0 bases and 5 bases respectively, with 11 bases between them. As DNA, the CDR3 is TGTGCCAGCAGCTTAGCGAATAGCTTTAACAATGAGCAGTTCTTC. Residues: CASSLANSFNNEQFF.

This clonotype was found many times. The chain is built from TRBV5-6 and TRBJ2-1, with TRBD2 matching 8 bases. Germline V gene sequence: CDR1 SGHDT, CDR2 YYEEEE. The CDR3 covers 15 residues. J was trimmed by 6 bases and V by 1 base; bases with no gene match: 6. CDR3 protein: CASSLNSGSLNEQFF. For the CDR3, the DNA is TGTGCCAGCAGCTTGAACAGCGGGAGTCTCAATGAGCAGTTCTTC.

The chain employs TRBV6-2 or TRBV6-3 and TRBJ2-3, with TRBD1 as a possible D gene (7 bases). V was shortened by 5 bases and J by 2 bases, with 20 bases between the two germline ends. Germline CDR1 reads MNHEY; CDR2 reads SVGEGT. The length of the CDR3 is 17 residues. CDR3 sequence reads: CASSPQGGTTYTDTQYF. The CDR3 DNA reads TGTGCCAGCAGTCCCCAGGGGGGAACAACCTACACAGATACGCAGTATTTT.